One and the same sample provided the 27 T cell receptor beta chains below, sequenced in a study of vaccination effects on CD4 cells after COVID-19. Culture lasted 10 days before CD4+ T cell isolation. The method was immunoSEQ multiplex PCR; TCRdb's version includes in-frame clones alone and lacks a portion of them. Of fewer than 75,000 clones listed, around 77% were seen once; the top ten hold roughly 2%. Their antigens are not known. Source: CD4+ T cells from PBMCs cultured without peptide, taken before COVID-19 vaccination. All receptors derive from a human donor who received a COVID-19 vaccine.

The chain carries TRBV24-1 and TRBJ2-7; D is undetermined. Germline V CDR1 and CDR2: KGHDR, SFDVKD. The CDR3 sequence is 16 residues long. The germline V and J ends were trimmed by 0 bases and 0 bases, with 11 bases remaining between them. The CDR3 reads CATSDLQQTGSYEQYV. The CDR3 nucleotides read TGTGCCACCAGTGATTTGCAACAGACTGGCTCCTACGAGCAGTACGTC.

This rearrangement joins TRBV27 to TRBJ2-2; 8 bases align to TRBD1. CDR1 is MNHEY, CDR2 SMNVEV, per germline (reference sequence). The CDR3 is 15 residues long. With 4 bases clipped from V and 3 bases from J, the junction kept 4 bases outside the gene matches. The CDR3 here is CASSSTGGYTGELFF. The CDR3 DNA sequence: TGTGCCAGCAGTTCAACAGGGGGGTACACCGGGGAGCTGTTTTTT.

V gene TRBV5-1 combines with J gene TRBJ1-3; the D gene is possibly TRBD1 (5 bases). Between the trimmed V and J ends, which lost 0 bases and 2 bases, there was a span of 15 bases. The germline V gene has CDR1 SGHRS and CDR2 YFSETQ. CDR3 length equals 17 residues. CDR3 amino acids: CASSLDTGFTPGNTIYF. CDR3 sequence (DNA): TGCGCCAGCAGCTTGGATACAGGATTCACTCCTGGAAACACCATATATTTT.

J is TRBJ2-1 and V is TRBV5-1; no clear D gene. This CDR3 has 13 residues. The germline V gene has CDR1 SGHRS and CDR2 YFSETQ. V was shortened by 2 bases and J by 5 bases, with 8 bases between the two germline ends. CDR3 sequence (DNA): TGCGCCAGCAGCTTAGGATGGGACAATGAGCAGTTCTTC. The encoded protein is CASSLGWDNEQFF.

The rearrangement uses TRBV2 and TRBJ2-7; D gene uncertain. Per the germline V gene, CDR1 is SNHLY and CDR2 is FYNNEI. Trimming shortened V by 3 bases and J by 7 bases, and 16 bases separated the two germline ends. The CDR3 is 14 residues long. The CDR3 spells CASSDCCVGLEQYV. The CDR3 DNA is TGTGCCAGCAGTGATTGTTGTGTTGGCCTGGAGCAGTACGTC.

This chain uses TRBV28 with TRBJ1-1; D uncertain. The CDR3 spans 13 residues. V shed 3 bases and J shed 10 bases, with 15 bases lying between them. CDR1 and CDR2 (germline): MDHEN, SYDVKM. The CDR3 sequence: CASSLGGGRGAFF. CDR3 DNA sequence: TGTGCCAGCAGTTTGGGTGGAGGGCGGGGAGCTTTCTTT. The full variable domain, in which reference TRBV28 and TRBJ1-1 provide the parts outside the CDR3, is DVKVTQSSRYLVKRTGEKVFLECVQDMDHENMFWYRQDPGLGLRLIYFSYDVKMKEKGDIPEGYSVSREKKERFSLILESASTNQTSMYLCASSLGGGRGAFFGQGTRLTVV.

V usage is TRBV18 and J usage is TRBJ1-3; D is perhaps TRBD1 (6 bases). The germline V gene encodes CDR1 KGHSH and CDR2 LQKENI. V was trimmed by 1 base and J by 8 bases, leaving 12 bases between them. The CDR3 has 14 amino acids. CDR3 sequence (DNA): TGTGCCAGCTCACCACTCCTCCCAGGGGACACCATATATTTT. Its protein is CASSPLLPGDTIYF. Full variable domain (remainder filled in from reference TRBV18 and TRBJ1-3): NAGVMQNPRHLVRRRGQEARLRCSPMKGHSHVYWYRQLPEEGLKFMVYLQKENIIDESGMPKERFSAEFPKEGPSILRIQQVVRGDSAAYFCASSPLLPGDTIYFGEGSWLTVV.

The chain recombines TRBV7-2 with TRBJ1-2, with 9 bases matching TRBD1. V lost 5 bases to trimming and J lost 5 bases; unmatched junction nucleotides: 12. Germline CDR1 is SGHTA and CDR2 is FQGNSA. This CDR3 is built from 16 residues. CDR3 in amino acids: CASSLSGTGLGYGYTF. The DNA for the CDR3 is TGTGCCAGCAGCCTCTCCGGGACAGGGCTCGGGTATGGCTACACCTTC.

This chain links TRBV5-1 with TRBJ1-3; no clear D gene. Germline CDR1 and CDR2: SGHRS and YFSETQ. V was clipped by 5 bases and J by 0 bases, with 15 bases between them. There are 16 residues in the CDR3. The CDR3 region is CASSNSTRFSGNTIYF. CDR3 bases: TGCGCCAGCAGTAACTCAACCCGATTCTCTGGAAACACCATATATTTT.

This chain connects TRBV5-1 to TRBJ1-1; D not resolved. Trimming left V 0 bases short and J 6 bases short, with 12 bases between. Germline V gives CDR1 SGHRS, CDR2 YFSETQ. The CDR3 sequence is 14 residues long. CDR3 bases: TGCGCCAGCAGCTTGGGGGGATCGGCCGCTGAAGCTTTCTTT. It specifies CASSLGGSAAEAFF.

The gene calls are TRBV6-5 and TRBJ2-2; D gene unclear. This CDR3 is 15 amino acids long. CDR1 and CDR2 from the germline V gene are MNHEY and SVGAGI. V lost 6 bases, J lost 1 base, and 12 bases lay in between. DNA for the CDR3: TGTGCCAGCAGCGGTTTTGGACGGAACACCGGGGAGCTGTTTTTT. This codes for CASSGFGRNTGELFF.

The CDR3 DNA sequence: TGTGCCAGCCGACCACAGGGGAACACTGAAGCTTTCTTT. It translates to CASRPQGNTEAFF. The V gene is TRBV18, the J gene TRBJ1-1, with a weak D call TRBD1 (6 bases). The V gene's germline CDR1 is KGHSH and CDR2 LQKENI. CDR3 size: 13 residues. V lost 8 bases and J lost 1, with 11 bases in between.

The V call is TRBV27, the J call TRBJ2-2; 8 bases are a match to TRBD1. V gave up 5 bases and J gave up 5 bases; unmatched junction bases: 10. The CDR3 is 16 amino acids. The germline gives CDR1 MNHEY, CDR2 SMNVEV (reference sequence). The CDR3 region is CASSTTDRGWTGELFF. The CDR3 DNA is TGTGCCAGCAGTACTACCGACAGGGGTTGGACCGGGGAGCTGTTTTTT.

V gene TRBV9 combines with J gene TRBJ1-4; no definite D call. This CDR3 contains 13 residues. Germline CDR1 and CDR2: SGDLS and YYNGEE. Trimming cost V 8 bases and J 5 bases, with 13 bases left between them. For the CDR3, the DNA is TGTGCCAGACAATATGGGTGGAATGAAAAACTGTTTTTT. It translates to CARQYGWNEKLFF. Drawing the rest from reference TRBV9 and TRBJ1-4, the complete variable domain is DSGVTQTPKHLITATGQRVTLRCSPRSGDLSVYWYQQSLDQGLQFLIQYYNGEERAKGNILERFSAQQFPDLHSELNLSSLELGDSALYFCARQYGWNEKLFFGSGTQLSVL.

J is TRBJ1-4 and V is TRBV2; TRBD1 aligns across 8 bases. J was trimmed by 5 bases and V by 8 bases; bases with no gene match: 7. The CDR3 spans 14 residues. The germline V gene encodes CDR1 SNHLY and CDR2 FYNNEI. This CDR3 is CASERDRSNEKLFF. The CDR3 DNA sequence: TGTGCCAGCGAACGGGACAGGTCGAATGAAAAACTGTTTTTT.

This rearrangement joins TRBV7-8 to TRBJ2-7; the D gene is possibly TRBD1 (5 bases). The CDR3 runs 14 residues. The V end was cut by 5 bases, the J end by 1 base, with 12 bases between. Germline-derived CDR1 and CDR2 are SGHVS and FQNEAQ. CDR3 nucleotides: TGTGCCAGCAGCATCTTATCAGGGTCCTACGAGCAGTACGTC. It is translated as CASSILSGSYEQYV.

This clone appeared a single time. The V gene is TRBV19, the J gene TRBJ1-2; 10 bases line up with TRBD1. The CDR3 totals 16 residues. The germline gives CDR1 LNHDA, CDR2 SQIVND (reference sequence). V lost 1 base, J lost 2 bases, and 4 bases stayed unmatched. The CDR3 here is CASSIVAGQGNYGYTF. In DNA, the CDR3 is TGTGCCAGTAGTATAGTTGCGGGACAGGGGAACTATGGCTACACCTTC.

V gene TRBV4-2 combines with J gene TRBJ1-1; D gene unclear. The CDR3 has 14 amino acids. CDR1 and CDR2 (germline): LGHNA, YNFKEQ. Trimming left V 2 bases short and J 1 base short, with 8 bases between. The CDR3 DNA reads TGTGCCAGCAGCCAATTCCAGTGGAACACTGAAGCTTTCTTT. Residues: CASSQFQWNTEAFF.

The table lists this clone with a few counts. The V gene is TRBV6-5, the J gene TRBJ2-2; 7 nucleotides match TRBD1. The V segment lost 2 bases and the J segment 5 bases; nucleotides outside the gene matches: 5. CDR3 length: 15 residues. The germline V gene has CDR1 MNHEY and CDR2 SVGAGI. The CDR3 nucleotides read TGTGCCAGCAGTTACGAGGGGGCTAGGACCGGGGAGCTGTTTTTT. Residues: CASSYEGARTGELFF.

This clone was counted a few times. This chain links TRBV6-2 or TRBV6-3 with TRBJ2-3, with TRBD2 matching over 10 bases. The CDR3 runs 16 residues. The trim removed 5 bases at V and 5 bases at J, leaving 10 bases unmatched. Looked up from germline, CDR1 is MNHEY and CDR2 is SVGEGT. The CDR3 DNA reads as TGTGCCAGCAGTACCCCAGCGGGGGGGCCAGTAGATACGCAGTATTTT. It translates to CASSTPAGGPVDTQYF.

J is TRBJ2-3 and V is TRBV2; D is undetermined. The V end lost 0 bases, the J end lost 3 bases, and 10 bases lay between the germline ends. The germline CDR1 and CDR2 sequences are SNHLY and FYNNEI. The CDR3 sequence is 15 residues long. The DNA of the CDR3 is TGTGCCAGCAGTGAAGCGGGGTTCGGTACAGATACGCAGTATTTT. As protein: CASSEAGFGTDTQYF.

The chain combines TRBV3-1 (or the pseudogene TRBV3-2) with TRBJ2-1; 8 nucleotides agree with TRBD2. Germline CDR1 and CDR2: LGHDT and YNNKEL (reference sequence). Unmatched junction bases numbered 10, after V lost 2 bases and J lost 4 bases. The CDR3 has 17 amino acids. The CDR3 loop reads CASSQRQTSGSYNEQFF. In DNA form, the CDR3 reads TGTGCCAGCAGCCAAAGACAAACTAGCGGTTCGTACAATGAGCAGTTCTTC.

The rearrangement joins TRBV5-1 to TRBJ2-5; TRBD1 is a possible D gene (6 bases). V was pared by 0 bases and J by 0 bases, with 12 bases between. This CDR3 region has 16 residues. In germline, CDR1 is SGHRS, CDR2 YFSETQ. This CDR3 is CASSLGGQGDQETQYF. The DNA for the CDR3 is TGCGCCAGCAGCTTGGGGGGACAAGGGGACCAAGAGACCCAGTACTTC.

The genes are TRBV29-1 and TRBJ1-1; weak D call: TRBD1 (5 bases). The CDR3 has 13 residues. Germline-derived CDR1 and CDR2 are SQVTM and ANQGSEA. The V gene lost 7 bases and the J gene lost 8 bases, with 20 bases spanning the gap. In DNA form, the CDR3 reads TGCAGCGGAGCCGGGACGGGGCGAACCGAAGCTTTCTTT. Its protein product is CSGAGTGRTEAFF.

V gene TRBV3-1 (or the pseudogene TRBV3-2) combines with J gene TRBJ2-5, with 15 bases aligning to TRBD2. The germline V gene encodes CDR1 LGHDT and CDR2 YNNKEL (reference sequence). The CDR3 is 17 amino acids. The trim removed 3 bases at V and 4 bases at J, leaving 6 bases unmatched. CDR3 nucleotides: TGTGCCAGCAGCCAGGGGACTAGCGGGGGGCCCGGAGAGACCCAGTACTTC. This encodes CASSQGTSGGPGETQYF.

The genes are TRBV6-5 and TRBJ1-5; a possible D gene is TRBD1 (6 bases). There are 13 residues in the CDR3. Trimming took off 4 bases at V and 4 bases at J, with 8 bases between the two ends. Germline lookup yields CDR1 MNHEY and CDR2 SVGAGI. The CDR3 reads CASSSTGNQPQHF. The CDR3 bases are TGTGCCAGCAGTTCAACAGGGAATCAGCCCCAGCATTTT.

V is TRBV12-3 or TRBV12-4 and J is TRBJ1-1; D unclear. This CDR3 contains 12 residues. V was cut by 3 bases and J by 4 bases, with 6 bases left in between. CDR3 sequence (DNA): TGTGCCAGCAGTTTTTTAGGCACTGAAGCTTTCTTT. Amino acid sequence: CASSFLGTEAFF.